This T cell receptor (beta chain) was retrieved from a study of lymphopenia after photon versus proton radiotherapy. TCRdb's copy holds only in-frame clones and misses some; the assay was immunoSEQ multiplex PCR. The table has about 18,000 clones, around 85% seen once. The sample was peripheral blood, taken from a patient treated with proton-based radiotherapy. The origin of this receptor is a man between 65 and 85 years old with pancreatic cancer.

The CDR3 DNA follows: TGTGCCAGCAGTTCCGACCTAGGGCTAGCGGGAGGGCCTAGGGACATTCAGTACTTC. Translating gives CASSSDLGLAGGPRDIQYF. The rearrangement uses TRBV11-3 and TRBJ2-4; 12 bases fit TRBD2. V lost 6 bases to trimming and J lost 8 bases; unmatched junction nucleotides: 20. The CDR3 runs 19 residues. Germline-derived CDR1 and CDR2 are SGHNT and YENEEA.